Shown below are 4 T cell receptor beta chains from a single sample sequenced in a study of neurological immune-mediated disorders. TCRdb called the 5' RACE reads again in MiXCR, with one record for every CDR3 protein. This table has about 82,000 distinct CDR3 sequences, 2% to 3% appearing once. Source material: PBMCs. All receptors derive from a woman in her 30s with multiple sclerosis.

There are many counts of this clonotype. This rearrangement joins TRBV29-1 to TRBJ2-3; 12 bases agree with TRBD2. Germline-derived CDR1 and CDR2 are SQVTM and ANQGSEA. The CDR3 is made up of 15 amino acids. Unmatched junction bases numbered 5, after V lost 1 base and J lost 6 bases. For the CDR3, the DNA is TGCAGCGTTGAAGGGCTAGCGGGAGGGCCGGATACGCAGTATTTT. Its translation is CSVEGLAGGPDTQYF.

At least ten counts were recorded for this clonotype. The CDR3 sequence is CSASSPSGDNEQFF. The CDR3 coding sequence is TGCAGTGCTAGTTCGCCTAGCGGGGACAATGAGCAGTTCTTC. The rearrangement links TRBV20-1 to TRBJ2-1; 9 nucleotides line up with TRBD2. The CDR3 is made up of 14 amino acids. Germline V gives CDR1 DFQATT, CDR2 SNEGSKA (reference sequence). With 3 bases clipped from V and 5 bases from J, the junction kept 5 bases outside the gene matches.

Concerning this clonotype itself: No conserved phenylalanine or tryptophan is present at the end of the CDR3, so a read error is the likely explanation. The chain joins TRBV27 to TRBJ2-1; 8 nucleotides line up with TRBD1. Germline CDR1 and CDR2: MNHEY and SMNVEV (reference sequence). This CDR3 spans 12 amino acids. Trimming at V came to 5 bases and at J to 10 bases, leaving 4 bases not matched to a gene. The CDR3 coding sequence is TGTGCCAGCAGTCCCCGGACAGGGGAGCAGTTCTGC. This codes for CASSPRTGEQFC.

This clonotype has at least ten counts. The chain combines TRBV30 with TRBJ2-1; TRBD2 agrees at 7 bases. Unmatched junction bases numbered 2, after V lost 2 bases and J lost 4 bases. The CDR3 contains 13 residues. In germline, CDR1 is GTSNPN, CDR2 SVGIG (reference sequence). The CDR3: CAWSQAGYNEQFF. DNA of the CDR3: TGTGCCTGGAGTCAAGCGGGATACAATGAGCAGTTCTTC. Full variable domain (rest looked up from reference TRBV30 and TRBJ2-1): SQTIHQWPATLVQPVGSPLSLECTVEGTSNPNLYWYRQAAGRGLQLLFYSVGIGQISSEVPQNLSASRPQDRQFILSSKKLLLSDSGFYLCAWSQAGYNEQFFGPGTRLTVL.